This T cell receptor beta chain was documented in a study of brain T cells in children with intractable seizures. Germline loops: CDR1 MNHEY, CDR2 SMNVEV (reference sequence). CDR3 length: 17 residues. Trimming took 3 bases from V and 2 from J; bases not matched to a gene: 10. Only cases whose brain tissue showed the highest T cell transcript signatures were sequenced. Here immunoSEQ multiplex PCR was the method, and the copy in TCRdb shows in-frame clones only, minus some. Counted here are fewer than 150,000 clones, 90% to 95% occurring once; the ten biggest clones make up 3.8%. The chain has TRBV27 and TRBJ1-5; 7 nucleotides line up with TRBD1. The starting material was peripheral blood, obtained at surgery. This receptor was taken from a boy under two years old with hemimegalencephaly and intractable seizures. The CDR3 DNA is TGTGCCAGCAGTTTGTGGGCTGACAGGGAGCGCAATCAGCCCCAGCATTTT. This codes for CASSLWADRERNQPQHF.